The present T cell receptor beta chain was sequenced within a study of Graves' ophthalmopathy and Graves' hyperthyroidism. Uncontrolled infections, other autoimmune diseases, pregnancy or lactation barred patients from enrollment. This clonotype was seen many times. CDR1 and CDR2 (germline): SNHLY, FYNNEI. The CDR3 covers 15 residues. The V segment lost 7 bases and the J segment 4 bases; nucleotides outside the gene matches: 9. RNA transcripts were the source from which TCR beta CDR3 regions were amplified. RT-PCR in the first round used HTBI primers; a second-round multiplex PCR followed. Via MiXCR, TCRdb re-called the multiplex PCR reads, giving one row per CDR3 protein. The data hold about 550,000 distinct CDR3 sequences, with just under 40% observed a single time.

Material: peripheral blood or thyroid tissue (not recorded which). This sequence joins TRBV2 and TRBJ1-5; 8 bases are a match to TRBD1. The TCR originated in an adult man with Graves' hyperthyroidism. Here the CDR3 reads CASKAADRVNQPQHF. Here the CDR3 DNA reads TGTGCCAGCAAGGCGGCGGACAGGGTTAATCAGCCCCAGCATTTT.